The 7 T cell receptor beta chains reported below all come from one sample, sequenced in a study of T cells expressing NK-cell markers. TCRdb reanalyzed the 5' RACE reads and collapses them to one entry per CDR3 protein, without DNA. The sample has 500,000 or so distinct CDR3 sequences. What was sequenced was blood T cells: a sorted CD56 or NKG2C T cell subset, CD4+ or CD8+ T cells, or bulk PBMC T cells (not recorded which). The receptors were gathered from a man between 18 and 29 years old in good health.

CDR3 sequence reads: CSARGGHYSNQPQHF. This chain uses TRBV20-1 with TRBJ1-5; there is no DNA to check the TCRdb D call of TRBD1. There are 15 residues in the CDR3. CDR1 DFQATT and CDR2 SNEGSKA come from the germline V gene (reference sequence).

The chain joins TRBV2 to TRBJ2-2. This CDR3 is built from 13 residues. Germline assignment: CDR1 SNHLY and CDR2 FYNNEI. CDR3 loop: CASTQPSTGELFF.

The chain uses TRBV6-2 or TRBV6-3 and TRBJ2-7; TCRdb indicates TRBD1, and absent DNA this call remains unverified. CDR3 length: 14 residues. The germline V gene has CDR1 MNHEY and CDR2 SVGEGT. CDR3 sequence: CASQRTGGWYEQYF.

The V and J genes are TRBV20-1 and TRBJ2-5. Germline values: CDR1 DFQATT, CDR2 SNEGSKA (reference sequence). This CDR3 has 14 residues. The chain's CDR3 is CSARTGEKTETQYF.

The chain is built from TRBV4-2 and TRBJ2-1; lacking DNA, the TRBD1 call made by TCRdb goes unchecked. The V gene's germline CDR1 is LGHNA and CDR2 YNFKEQ. The CDR3 extends over 15 amino acids. This chain's CDR3 is CASSPSGGRPDGQFF.

This rearrangement joins TRBV24-1 to TRBJ2-1; there is no DNA to check the TCRdb D call of TRBD2. CDR1 is KGHDR, CDR2 SFDVKD, per germline. The CDR3 has 13 amino acids. The CDR3 spells CATSDLLGGEQFF.

The rearrangement links TRBV18 to TRBJ2-7. This CDR3 has 15 amino acids. Germline V gene lookup returns CDR1 KGHSH and CDR2 LQKENI. CDR3 amino acids: CASSPNRGTYYEQYF.